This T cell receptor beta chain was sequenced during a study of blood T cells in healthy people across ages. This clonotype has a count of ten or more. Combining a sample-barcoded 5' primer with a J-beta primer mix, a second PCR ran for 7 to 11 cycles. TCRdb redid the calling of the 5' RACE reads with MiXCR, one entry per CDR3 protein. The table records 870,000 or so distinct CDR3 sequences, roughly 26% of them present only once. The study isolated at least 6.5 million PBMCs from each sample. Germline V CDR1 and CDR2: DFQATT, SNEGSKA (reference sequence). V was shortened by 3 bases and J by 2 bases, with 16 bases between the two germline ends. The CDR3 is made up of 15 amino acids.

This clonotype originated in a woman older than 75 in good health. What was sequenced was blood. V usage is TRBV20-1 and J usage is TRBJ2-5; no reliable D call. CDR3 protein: CSASGPQIRQETQYF. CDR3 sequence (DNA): TGCAGTGCTAGCGGTCCCCAGATAAGACAAGAGACCCAGTACTTC.